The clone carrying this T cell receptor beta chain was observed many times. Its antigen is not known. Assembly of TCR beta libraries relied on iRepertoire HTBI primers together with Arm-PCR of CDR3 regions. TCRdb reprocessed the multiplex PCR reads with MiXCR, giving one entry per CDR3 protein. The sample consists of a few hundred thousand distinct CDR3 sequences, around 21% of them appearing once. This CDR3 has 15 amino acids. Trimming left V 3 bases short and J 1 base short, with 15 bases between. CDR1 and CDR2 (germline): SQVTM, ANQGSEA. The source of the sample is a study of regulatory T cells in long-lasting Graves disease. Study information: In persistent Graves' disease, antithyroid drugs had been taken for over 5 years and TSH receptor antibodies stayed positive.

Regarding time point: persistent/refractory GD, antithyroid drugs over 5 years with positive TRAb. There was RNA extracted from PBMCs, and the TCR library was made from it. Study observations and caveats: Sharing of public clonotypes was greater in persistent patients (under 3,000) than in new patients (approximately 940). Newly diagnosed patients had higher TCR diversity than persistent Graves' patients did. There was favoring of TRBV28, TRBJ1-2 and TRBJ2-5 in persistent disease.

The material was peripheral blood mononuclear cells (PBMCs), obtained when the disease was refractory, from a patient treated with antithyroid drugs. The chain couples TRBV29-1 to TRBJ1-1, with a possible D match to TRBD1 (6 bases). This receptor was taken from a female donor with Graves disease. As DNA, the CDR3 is TGCAGCGTTGACCAGGGTAGGGGGGGGAACACTGAAGCTTTCTTT. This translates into CSVDQGRGGNTEAFF.